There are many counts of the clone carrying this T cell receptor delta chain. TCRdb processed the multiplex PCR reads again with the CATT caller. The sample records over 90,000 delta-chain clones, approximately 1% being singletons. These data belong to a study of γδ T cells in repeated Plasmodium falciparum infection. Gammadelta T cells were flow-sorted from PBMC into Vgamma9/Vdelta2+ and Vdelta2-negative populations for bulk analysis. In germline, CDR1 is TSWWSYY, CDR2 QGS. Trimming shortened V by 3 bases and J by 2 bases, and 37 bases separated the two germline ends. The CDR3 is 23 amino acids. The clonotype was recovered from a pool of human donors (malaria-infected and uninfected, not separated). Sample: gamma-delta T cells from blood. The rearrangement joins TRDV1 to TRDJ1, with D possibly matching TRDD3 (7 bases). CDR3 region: CALGDLPLDLPPMRIRGTDKLIF. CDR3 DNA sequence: TGTGCTCTTGGGGACTTACCACTGGACCTTCCCCCGATGCGGATACGCGGGACCGATAAACTCATCTTT.